A single sample gave rise to the 20 T cell receptor beta chains below, sequenced in a study of shared clonotypes between healthy human individuals. Measured with immunoSEQ multiplex PCR; TCRdb has only the in-frame clones, and not every one. Of about 2.2 million clones in the sample, roughly 95% were seen once. Terminally differentiated effector memory CD45RA+ cells were excluded from the naive CD8 cells, which were CD45RO-negative and positively selected for CCR7. The sample taken for sequencing was naive CD8+ T cells from PBMCs. These receptors all come from a man aged 18 to 29 in good health. Some clones in this sample may be carry-over from other donors' samples.

This chain joins TRBV6-5 and TRBJ1-1; D unresolved. Germline loops: CDR1 MNHEY, CDR2 SVGAGI. V dropped 0 bases and J dropped 9 bases, with 20 bases sitting between them. The length of the CDR3 is 16 residues. The CDR3 is CASSYSGFHNPEKAFF. DNA for the CDR3: TGTGCCAGCAGTTACTCGGGATTTCACAATCCTGAGAAAGCTTTCTTT.

The V gene is TRBV27, the J gene TRBJ2-7, with 10 bases identical to TRBD2. Trimming at V came to 2 bases and at J to 4 bases, leaving 8 bases not matched to a gene. Germline assignment: CDR1 MNHEY and CDR2 SMNVEV (reference sequence). The CDR3 contains 16 residues. In nucleotides, the CDR3 is TGTGCCAGCAGTTTAGAACCCGGGACTAGCGCGTACGAGCAGTACTTC. Amino acids: CASSLEPGTSAYEQYF.

This chain links TRBV7-9 with TRBJ2-1, with D maybe TRBD1 (6 bases). The germline V and J ends were trimmed by 2 bases and 12 bases, with 14 bases remaining between them. The CDR3 runs to 13 residues. Germline loops: CDR1 SEHNR, CDR2 FQNEAQ (reference sequence). CDR3 in DNA: TGTGCCAGCAGCTTACCCACAGGGAAAGCGCAGTTCTTC. It codes for CASSLPTGKAQFF.

This clone has a handful of counts. The chain carries TRBV2 and TRBJ1-5; TRBD1 matches at 11 bases. Germline assignment: CDR1 SNHLY and CDR2 FYNNEI. Germline trimming cut 1 base from V and 5 bases from J; bases unmatched to any gene: 7. This CDR3 comprises 17 residues. The CDR3 sequence: CASSEVEQGQGDQPQHF. CDR3 nucleotides: TGTGCCAGCAGTGAAGTAGAACAGGGACAGGGGGATCAGCCCCAGCATTTT.

V and J are TRBV28 and TRBJ2-1; 8 bases fit TRBD1. V lost 7 bases to trimming and J lost 9 bases; unmatched junction nucleotides: 11. The CDR3 is made up of 14 amino acids. Germline values: CDR1 MDHEN, CDR2 SYDVKM. The CDR3, as DNA: TGTGCCAGCAATCTACGGACAGGGTGGGGTGAGCAGTTCTTC. It specifies CASNLRTGWGEQFF.

Comments on this clone: Its ends do not fully match the called genes, so a read error is possible. The chain uses TRBV7-2 and TRBJ2-2; 7 bases fit TRBD1. Germline V gene lookup returns CDR1 SGHTA and CDR2 FQGNSA. This CDR3 contains 14 residues. The CDR3 reads CASSVQGNPGELFF. CDR3 coding DNA: TGTGCCAGCAGCGTACAGGGGAACCCCGGGGAGCTGTTTTTT.

This chain joins TRBV19 and TRBJ1-2; D gene unclear. The CDR3 length is 16 residues. Germline V CDR1 and CDR2: LNHDA, SQIVND (reference sequence). Trimming left V 7 bases short and J 3 bases short, with 21 bases between. This CDR3 is CASTPEPGRRDYGYTF. The DNA of the CDR3 is TGTGCCAGTACCCCGGAGCCGGGCCGGAGGGACTATGGCTACACCTTC.

The chain carries TRBV7-9 and TRBJ1-4, with D possibly matching TRBD1 (5 bases). With 1 base removed from V and 7 bases from J, the gap between germline ends came to 7 bases. The CDR3 has 13 amino acids. Germline CDR1 is SEHNR and CDR2 is FQNEAQ (reference sequence). The CDR3 loop reads CASSLVGGEKLFF. The CDR3 DNA reads TGTGCCAGCAGCTTAGTGGGGGGTGAAAAACTGTTTTTT.

V is TRBV5-1 and J is TRBJ2-1; D may be TRBD2 (5 bases). V gave up 0 bases and J gave up 7 bases, with 14 bases separating them. The CDR3 loop spans 15 amino acids. Germline V gives CDR1 SGHRS, CDR2 YFSETQ. Written as DNA, the CDR3 is TGCGCCAGCAGCTTGGAGGTGGGCACGGGGAATGAGCAGTTCTTC. It encodes CASSLEVGTGNEQFF.

CDR3 in amino acids: CASSQEGGAFYNEQFF. CDR3 DNA sequence: TGCGCCAGCAGCCAAGAGGGGGGCGCTTTTTACAATGAGCAGTTCTTC. This rearrangement joins TRBV4-1 to TRBJ2-1, with D possibly being TRBD1 or TRBD2 (6 bases each). Deletions cut 0 bases from V and 4 bases from J, with 13 bases between. The CDR3 length is 16 residues. The germline gives CDR1 MGHRA, CDR2 YSYEKL.

The rearrangement joins TRBV28 to TRBJ2-5; 9 bases line up with TRBD1. CDR3 size: 17 residues. CDR1 MDHEN and CDR2 SYDVKM come from the germline V gene. After removal of 0 bases from V and 3 bases from J, the junction contained 8 bases not matched to a gene. The CDR3 spells CASSLWGTGSKEETQYF. For the CDR3, the DNA is TGTGCCAGCAGTTTATGGGGGACAGGGTCAAAGGAAGAGACCCAGTACTTC. Supplemented by reference TRBV28 and TRBJ2-5, the full variable domain reads DVKVTQSSRYLVKRTGEKVFLECVQDMDHENMFWYRQDPGLGLRLIYFSYDVKMKEKGDIPEGYSVSREKKERFSLILESASTNQTSMYLCASSLWGTGSKEETQYFGPGTRLLVL.

V usage is TRBV18 and J usage is TRBJ2-7; weak D call: TRBD2 (5 bases). The V end lost 4 bases, the J end lost 2 bases, and 12 bases lay between the germline ends. CDR3 size: 14 residues. Germline V CDR1 and CDR2: KGHSH, LQKENI. Written as DNA, the CDR3 is TGTGCCAGCTCACACCGGGATCTGCCCTACGAGCAGTACTTC. This gives the protein CASSHRDLPYEQYF.

CDR3 DNA sequence: TGTGCCAGCAGCCCAGAGGGTAGCGGGGCCCTCACAGATACGCAGTATTTT. Translating it yields CASSPEGSGALTDTQYF. V is TRBV9 and J is TRBJ2-3; 8 positions agree with TRBD2. Germline CDR1 SGDLS, CDR2 YYNGEE. The length of the CDR3 is 17 residues. J gave up 2 bases and V 4 bases, and 12 bases lay outside the gene matches.

The rearrangement links TRBV30 to TRBJ2-7; tentatively, D is TRBD2 (6 bases). In germline, CDR1 is GTSNPN, CDR2 SVGIG (reference sequence). The CDR3 has 14 residues. The germline V and J ends were trimmed by 2 bases and 6 bases, with 17 bases remaining between them. In nucleotides, the CDR3 is TGTGCCTGGAGTAGTAATACCCGAGCGGGCGAGCAGTACTTC. Amino acids: CAWSSNTRAGEQYF.

Worth noting for this clone: At the DNA level, this CDR3 is encoded by other sequences in the same sample as well. This rearrangement joins TRBV29-1 to TRBJ2-1; D not resolved. Germline V gene sequence: CDR1 SQVTM, CDR2 ANQGSEA. This CDR3 comprises 13 residues. The V gene lost 3 bases and the J gene lost 0 bases, with 6 bases spanning the gap. The CDR3 reads CSVDGSSYNEQFF. The CDR3 DNA reads as TGCAGCGTTGACGGAAGCTCCTACAATGAGCAGTTCTTC.

The V gene is TRBV9, the J gene TRBJ2-7, with D unclear. The CDR3 is 15 amino acids. Germline values: CDR1 SGDLS, CDR2 YYNGEE. Between the trimmed V and J ends, which lost 0 bases and 0 bases, there was a span of 10 bases. The CDR3 spells CASSVVAETSYEQYF. The DNA for the CDR3 is TGTGCCAGCAGCGTAGTGGCAGAGACCTCCTACGAGCAGTACTTC.

Comment on this clone: The sample has other DNA sequences that encode this CDR3 too. This chain connects TRBV9 to TRBJ2-1; 11 nucleotides agree with TRBD2. Per germline, CDR1 SGDLS and CDR2 YYNGEE. V was clipped by 2 bases and J by 4 bases; unmatched bases: 2. The length of the CDR3 is 15 residues. This chain's CDR3 is CASSVTSGAYNEQFF. CDR3 bases: TGTGCCAGCAGCGTGACTAGCGGGGCTTACAATGAGCAGTTCTTC. The variable domain in full, with the rest retrieved from reference TRBV9 and TRBJ2-1, is DSGVTQTPKHLITATGQRVTLRCSPRSGDLSVYWYQQSLDQGLQFLIQYYNGEERAKGNILERFSAQQFPDLHSELNLSSLELGDSALYFCASSVTSGAYNEQFFGPGTRLTVL.

This clone has only a few counts. This sample also contains other DNA sequences that code for the same CDR3. The CDR3 coding sequence is TGTGCCAGCAGTTTAGGTCCTTCCTACGAGCAGTACTTC. Protein: CASSLGPSYEQYF. The genes are TRBV27 and TRBJ2-7; the D is unclear. The V gene's germline CDR1 is MNHEY and CDR2 SMNVEV (reference sequence). Trimming took 2 bases from V and 1 from J, leaving 6 bases between them. CDR3 length equals 13 residues.

The chain uses TRBV5-5 and TRBJ2-5; 9 bases align to TRBD1. The CDR3 has 17 residues. Germline loops: CDR1 SGHKS, CDR2 YYEKEE (reference sequence). Trimming cost V 3 bases and J 4 bases; bases outside gene matches: 13. The CDR3 sequence is CASSSQGARILLETQYF. The CDR3 DNA reads as TGTGCCAGCAGCTCACAGGGGGCGAGGATATTATTAGAGACCCAGTACTTC.

V usage is TRBV4-1 and J usage is TRBJ1-1; D is unresolved. The CDR3 extends over 14 amino acids. V was shortened by 7 bases and J by 4 bases, with 16 bases between the two germline ends. Germline assignment: CDR1 MGHRA and CDR2 YSYEKL. CDR3 region: CASNPREEGTEAFF. Written as DNA, the CDR3 is TGCGCCAGCAACCCGAGGGAAGAGGGCACTGAAGCTTTCTTT.